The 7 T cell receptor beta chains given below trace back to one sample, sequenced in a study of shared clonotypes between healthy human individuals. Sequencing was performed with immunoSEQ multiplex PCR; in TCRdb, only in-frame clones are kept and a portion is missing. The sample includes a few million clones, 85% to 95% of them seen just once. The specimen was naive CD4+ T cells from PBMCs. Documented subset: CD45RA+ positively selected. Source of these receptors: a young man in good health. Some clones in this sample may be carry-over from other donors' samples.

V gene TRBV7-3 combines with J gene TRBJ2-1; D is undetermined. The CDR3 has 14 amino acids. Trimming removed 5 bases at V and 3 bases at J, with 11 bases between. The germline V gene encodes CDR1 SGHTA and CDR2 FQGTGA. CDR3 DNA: TGTGCCAGCAGCCCCCGGGTTGACTACAATGAGCAGTTCTTC. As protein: CASSPRVDYNEQFF.

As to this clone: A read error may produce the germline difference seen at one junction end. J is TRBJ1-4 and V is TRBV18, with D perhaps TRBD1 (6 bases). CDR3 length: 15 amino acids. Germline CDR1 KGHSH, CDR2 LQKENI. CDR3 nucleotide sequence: TGTGCCAGCTCATCACCAGGGGTTAGAGGTGAAAAACTGTTTTTT. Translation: CASSSPGVRGEKLFF.

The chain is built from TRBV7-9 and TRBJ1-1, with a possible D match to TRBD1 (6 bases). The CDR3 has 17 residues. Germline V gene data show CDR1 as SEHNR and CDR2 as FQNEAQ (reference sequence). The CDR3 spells CALQGTVGALSVTEAFF. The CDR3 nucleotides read TGTGCTCTGCAGGGAACGGTGGGGGCGCTTTCGGTTACTGAAGCTTTCTTT.

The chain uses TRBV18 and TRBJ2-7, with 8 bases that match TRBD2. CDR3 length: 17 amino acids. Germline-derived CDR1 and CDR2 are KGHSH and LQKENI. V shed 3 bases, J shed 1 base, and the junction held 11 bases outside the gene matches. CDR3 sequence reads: CASSPVRSGSSSYEQYF. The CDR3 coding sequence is TGTGCCAGCTCACCGGTAAGGAGCGGGAGTTCGTCCTACGAGCAGTACTTC.

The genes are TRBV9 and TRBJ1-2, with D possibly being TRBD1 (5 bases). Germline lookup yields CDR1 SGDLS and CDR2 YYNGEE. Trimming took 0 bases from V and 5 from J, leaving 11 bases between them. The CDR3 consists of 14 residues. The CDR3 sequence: CASSVADQGYGYTF. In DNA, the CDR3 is TGTGCCAGCAGCGTAGCGGATCAGGGATATGGCTACACCTTC.

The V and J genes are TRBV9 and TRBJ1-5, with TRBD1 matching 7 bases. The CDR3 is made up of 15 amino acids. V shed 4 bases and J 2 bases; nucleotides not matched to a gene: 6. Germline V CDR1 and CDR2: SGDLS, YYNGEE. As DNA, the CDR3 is TGTGCCAGCAGCCGAGGGGGCAGGGGCAATCAGCCCCAGCATTTT. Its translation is CASSRGGRGNQPQHF. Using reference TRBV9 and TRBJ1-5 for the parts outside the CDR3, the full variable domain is DSGVTQTPKHLITATGQRVTLRCSPRSGDLSVYWYQQSLDQGLQFLIQYYNGEERAKGNILERFSAQQFPDLHSELNLSSLELGDSALYFCASSRGGRGNQPQHFGDGTRLSIL.

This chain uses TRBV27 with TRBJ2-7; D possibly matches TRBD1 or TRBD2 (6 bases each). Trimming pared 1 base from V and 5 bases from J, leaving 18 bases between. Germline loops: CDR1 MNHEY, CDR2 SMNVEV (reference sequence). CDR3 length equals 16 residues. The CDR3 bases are TGTGCCAGCAGTTTATTCCGGAGGGGGACCTCGGACGAGCAGTACTTC. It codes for CASSLFRRGTSDEQYF.